Listed below are T cell receptor beta chains from one sample, sequenced in a study of blood T cells in healthy people across ages. TCRdb re-called the 5' RACE reads through MiXCR, storing one row per CDR3 protein. The data show roughly 500,000 distinct CDR3 sequences, about 24% seen once. Another study also made use of these data, one on T cells of mothers and their children.

The sequencing sample was made of blood. These TCRs come from a boy aged 5-17 years in good health. Each CDR3 is given with its conserved first and last residue. D genes are given only for firm matches. Not every row has a clone size; where given, it reads once, few, many or a size class.

d_call	v_call	clone_size	j_call	cdr3_aa	cdr3_nt
.	TRBV29-1	.	TRBJ2-7	CSVEESTPEAYEQYF	TGCAGCGTTGAAGAATCGACACCGGAGGCCTACGAGCAGTACTTC
TRBD1	TRBV9	many	TRBJ2-2	CASSVSGGAYTGELFF	TGTGCCAGCAGCGTATCAGGGGGCGCGTACACCGGGGAGCTGTTTTTT
.	TRBV6-9	.	TRBJ2-6	CASSQGLHSGANVLTF	TGTGCCAGCAGTCAGGGACTGCACTCTGGGGCCAACGTCCTGACTTTC
.	TRBV7-9	once	TRBJ1-1	CASKRGGGVDTEAFF	TGTGCCAGCAAACGCGGGGGGGGCGTGGACACTGAAGCTTTCTTT
.	TRBV6-2/TRBV6-3	.	TRBJ2-7	CASSYSFSGIGPTYEQYF	TGTGCCAGCAGTTACTCGTTCTCGGGAATCGGACCGACCTACGAGCAGTACTTC
TRBD1	TRBV6-5	few	TRBJ2-7	CASSRDRSNTYEQYF	TGTGCCAGCAGTCGGGACAGAAGCAACACCTACGAGCAGTACTTC
TRBD1	TRBV2	once	TRBJ2-1	CASSVQGLYNEQFF	TGTGCCAGCAGTGTACAGGGGTTATACAATGAGCAGTTCTTC
.	TRBV6-1	.	TRBJ2-6	CASMVGTGANVLTF	TGTGCCAGCATGGTTGGGACTGGGGCCAACGTCCTGACTTTC
.	TRBV7-9	.	TRBJ2-7	CASSLVGRVTSYEQYF	TGTGCCAGCAGCTTAGTCGGTAGGGTAACTTCCTACGAGCAGTACTTC
.	TRBV20-1	.	TRBJ2-2	CSAGPHTGELFF	TGCAGTGCTGGTCCGCACACCGGGGAGCTGTTTTTT